This paragraph reports one TCR beta chain. As yet, its antigen is unknown. The data were taken from a study of STAT3 mutations in large granular lymphocyte leukemia. Study-level information: Roughly half the longitudinally sequenced T-LGLL patients had canonical STAT3 mutations. Study findings and constraints: A small but highly pathogenic clone may have been missed. Every T-LGLL patient had at least one immunodominant TCRbeta clonotype. Treatment regimens differed across patients between samplings.

Losses at the gene ends were 4 bases for V and 5 bases for J; bases not matched to a gene: 11. Germline V CDR1 and CDR2: SGHNT, YYREEE (reference sequence). The CDR3 contains 16 residues. Each sample's TCRbeta library yielded on average approximately 41,000 productive templates. Profiled with immunoSEQ multiplex PCR; TCRdb holds only in-frame clones, not every one. The sample lists around 1,900 clones, under 70% occurring once. Sequenced input: peripheral blood mononuclear cells. This chain connects TRBV5-4 to TRBJ2-1; 8 nucleotides agree with TRBD2. This clonotype was obtained from a man between 60 and 75 years old with T-cell large granular lymphocyte leukemia. Some clones in this sample may be carry-over from other donors' samples. The CDR3 loop is CASSREGGGHDNEQFF. The CDR3 region has the DNA TGTGCCAGCAGCCGGGAGGGGGGCGGGCACGACAATGAGCAGTTCTTC.